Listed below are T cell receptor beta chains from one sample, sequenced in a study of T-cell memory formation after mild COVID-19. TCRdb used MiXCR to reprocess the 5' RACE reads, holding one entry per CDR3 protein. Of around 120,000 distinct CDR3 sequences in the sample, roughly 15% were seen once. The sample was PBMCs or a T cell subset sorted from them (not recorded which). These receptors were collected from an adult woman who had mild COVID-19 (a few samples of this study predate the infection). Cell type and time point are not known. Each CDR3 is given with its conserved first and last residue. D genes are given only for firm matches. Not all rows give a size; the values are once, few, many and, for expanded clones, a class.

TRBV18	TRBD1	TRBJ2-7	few	CASSDGQGVSYEQYF	TGTGCCAGCTCAGACGGACAGGGGGTGTCCTACGAGCAGTACTTC
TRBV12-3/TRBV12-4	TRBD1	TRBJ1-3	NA	CASTTSQGAGLGGNTIYF	TGTGCCAGCACCACTTCGCAGGGGGCAGGGTTAGGCGGAAACACCATATATTTT
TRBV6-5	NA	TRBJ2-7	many	CASGNSYEQYF	TGTGCCTCGGGAAACTCCTACGAGCAGTACTTC
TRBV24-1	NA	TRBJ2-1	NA	CATSDSPGTAEQFF	TGTGCCACCAGTGATTCCCCTGGAACCGCAGAGCAGTTCTTC
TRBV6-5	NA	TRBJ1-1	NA	CASSQEPVGASTEAFF	TGTGCCAGCAGTCAAGAACCTGTGGGGGCCTCCACTGAAGCTTTCTTT
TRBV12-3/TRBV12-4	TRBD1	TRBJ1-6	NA	CASRVGTGFASPLHF	TGTGCCAGCAGGGTCGGGACAGGCTTTGCTTCACCCCTCCACTTT
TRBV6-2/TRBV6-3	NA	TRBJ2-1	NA	CASSYGSGTRPNEQFF	TGTGCCAGCAGTTACGGATCAGGGACAAGGCCCAATGAGCAGTTCTTC
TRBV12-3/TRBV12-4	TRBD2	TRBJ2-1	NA	CASSFITGGPREQFF	TGTGCCAGCAGTTTTATAACGGGAGGGCCACGAGAGCAGTTCTTC
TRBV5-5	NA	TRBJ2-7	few	CASSHGTEAYEQYF	TGTGCCAGCAGTCACGGGACGGAGGCCTACGAGCAGTACTTC
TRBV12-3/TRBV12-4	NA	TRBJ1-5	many	CASARSGDTQPQHF	TGTGCCAGCGCTCGATCCGGGGATACTCAGCCCCAGCATTTT
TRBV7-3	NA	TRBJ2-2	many	CASSAYEGGELFF	TGTGCCAGCAGTGCTTACGAGGGCGGGGAGCTGTTTTTT
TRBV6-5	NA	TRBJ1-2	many	CASSKRDGYGYTF	TGTGCCAGCAGTAAACGGGACGGCTATGGCTACACCTTC
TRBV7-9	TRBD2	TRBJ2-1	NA	CASRFLAGGINEQFF	TGTGCCAGCAGGTTCCTAGCGGGGGGCATCAATGAGCAGTTCTTC
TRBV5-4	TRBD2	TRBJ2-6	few	CASSPRLAGHSGANVLTF	TGTGCCAGCAGCCCAAGACTAGCGGGCCACTCTGGGGCCAACGTCCTGACTTTC
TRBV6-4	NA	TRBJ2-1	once	CASSTTGPRVLGAYNEQFF	TGTGCCAGCAGCACGACAGGACCTAGGGTCCTCGGAGCCTACAATGAGCAGTTCTTC
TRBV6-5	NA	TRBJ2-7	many	CASTGVGEQYF	TGTGCCAGCACGGGGGTCGGCGAGCAGTACTTC
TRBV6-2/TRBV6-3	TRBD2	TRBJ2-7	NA	CASGGTSGAYEQYF	TGTGCCAGCGGGGGGACTAGCGGGGCTTACGAGCAGTACTTC
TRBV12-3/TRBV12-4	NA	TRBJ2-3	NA	CASNARIASTDTQYF	TGTGCCAGCAATGCGAGAATTGCTAGCACAGATACGCAGTATTTT
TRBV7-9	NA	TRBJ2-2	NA	CATTRRGANTGELFF	TGTGCCACCACTCGGAGGGGGGCGAACACCGGGGAGCTGTTTTTT
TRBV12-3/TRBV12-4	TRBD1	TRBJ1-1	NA	CASNTGQGLVTEAFF	TGTGCCAGCAATACCGGACAGGGATTGGTCACTGAAGCTTTCTTT
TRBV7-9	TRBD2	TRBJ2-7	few	CASSSAGVGSGEQYF	TGTGCCAGCAGCTCGGCGGGGGTTGGGAGCGGCGAGCAGTACTTC
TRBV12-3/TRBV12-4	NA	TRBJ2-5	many	CASSLTETQYF	TGTGCCAGCAGTTTAACCGAGACCCAGTACTTC
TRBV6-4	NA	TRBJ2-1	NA	CASSDFSYNEQFF	TGTGCCAGCAGTGACTTTTCTTACAATGAGCAGTTCTTC
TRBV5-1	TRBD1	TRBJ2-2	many	CASSIGQGTNTGELFF	TGCGCCAGCAGCATAGGACAGGGTACAAACACCGGGGAGCTGTTTTTT
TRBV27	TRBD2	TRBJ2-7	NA	CASSTLAASGLPYEQYF	TGTGCCAGCAGTACTTTAGCGGCTAGCGGGCTGCCCTACGAGCAGTACTTC
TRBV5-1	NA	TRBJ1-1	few	CASSLGGLNTEAFF	TGCGCCAGCAGCTTGGGGGGTTTGAACACTGAAGCTTTCTTT
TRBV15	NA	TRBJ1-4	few	CATSRDRSQGSEKLFF	TGTGCCACCAGCAGAGACCGGAGCCAGGGAAGTGAAAAACTGTTTTTT
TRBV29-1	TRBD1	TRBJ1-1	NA	CSVVRDRNTEAFF	TGCAGCGTTGTGCGGGACAGGAACACTGAAGCTTTCTTT
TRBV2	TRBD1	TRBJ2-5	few	CASSEKLAGGAYRKTQYF	TGTGCCAGCAGTGAAAAGTTGGCAGGGGGCGCTTACCGGAAGACCCAGTACTTC
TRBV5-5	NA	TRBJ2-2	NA	CASSLAMYGGPGELFF	TGTGCCAGCAGCTTGGCAATGTACGGGGGGCCCGGGGAGCTGTTTTTT
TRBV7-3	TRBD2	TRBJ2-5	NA	CASSQGLAGVLGETQYF	TGTGCCAGCAGCCAGGGACTAGCGGGAGTTCTTGGAGAGACCCAGTACTTC
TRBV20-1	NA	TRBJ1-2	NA	CSARARARVRLGYGYTF	TGCAGTGCTAGAGCACGGGCGCGAGTTCGGCTTGGCTATGGCTACACCTTC
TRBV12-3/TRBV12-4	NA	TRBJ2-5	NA	CASRGETQYF	TGTGCCAGCCGGGGGGAGACCCAGTACTTC
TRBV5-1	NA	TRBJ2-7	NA	CASSLVPDKSSYEQYF	TGCGCCAGCAGCCTTGTGCCAGACAAGAGCTCCTACGAGCAGTACTTC
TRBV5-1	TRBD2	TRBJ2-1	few	CATTSGRADEQFF	TGCGCCACCACTAGCGGGAGGGCCGATGAGCAGTTCTTC
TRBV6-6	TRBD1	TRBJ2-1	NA	CASEGDRPSYNEQFF	TGTGCCAGCGAGGGGGACAGACCGAGCTACAATGAGCAGTTCTTC
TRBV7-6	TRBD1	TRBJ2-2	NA	CASSSNSPRGTGITGELFF	TGTGCCAGCAGCTCCAACTCTCCCCGCGGGACAGGGATCACCGGGGAGCTGTTTTTT
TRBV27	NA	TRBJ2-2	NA	CASSLQGMMTGELFF	TGTGCCAGCAGTTTACAGGGTATGATGACCGGGGAGCTGTTTTTT
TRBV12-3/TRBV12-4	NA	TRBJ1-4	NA	CASRGGGEKLFF	TGTGCCAGTCGAGGGGGAGGGGAAAAACTGTTTTTT
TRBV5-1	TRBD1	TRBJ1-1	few	CASRRGIGTGGNPTEAFF	TGCGCCAGCAGGAGGGGGATCGGGACAGGGGGAAATCCCACTGAAGCTTTCTTT
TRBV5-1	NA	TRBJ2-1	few	CASSGRSAYNEQFF	TGCGCCAGCAGCGGGAGAAGCGCCTACAATGAGCAGTTCTTC
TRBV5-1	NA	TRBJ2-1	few	CASSSRGSGNEQFF	TGCGCCAGCAGCTCCCGGGGTAGCGGCAATGAGCAGTTCTTC
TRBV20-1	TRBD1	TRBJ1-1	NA	CSARGTGWLNTEAFF	TGCAGTGCTAGGGGGACAGGGTGGTTGAACACTGAAGCTTTCTTT
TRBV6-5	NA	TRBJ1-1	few	CASLAPRRGNTEAFF	TGTGCCAGCCTCGCCCCTCGAAGGGGGAACACTGAAGCTTTCTTT
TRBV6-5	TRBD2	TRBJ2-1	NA	CASSFTAGDEQFF	TGTGCCAGCAGTTTCACAGCGGGAGATGAGCAGTTCTTC
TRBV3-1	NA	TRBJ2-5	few	CASSQGMGGQETQYF	TGTGCCAGCAGCCAAGGGATGGGCGGTCAAGAGACCCAGTACTTC
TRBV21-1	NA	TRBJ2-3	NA	CASSQRLADTDTQYF	TGTGCCAGCAGCCAAAGACTAGCGGACACAGATACGCAGTATTTT
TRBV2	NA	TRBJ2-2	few	CARDGTENTGELFF	TGTGCCAGGGACGGGACTGAGAACACCGGGGAGCTGTTTTTT
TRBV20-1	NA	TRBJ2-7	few	CSASPQYEQYF	TGCAGTGCTAGTCCACAATACGAGCAGTACTTC
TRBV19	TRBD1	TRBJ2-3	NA	CASSFTGTADTQYF	TGTGCCAGTAGTTTCACCGGGACAGCAGATACGCAGTATTTT
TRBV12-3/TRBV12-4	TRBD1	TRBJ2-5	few	CASSWVQGQETQYF	TGTGCCAGCAGTTGGGTACAGGGGCAAGAGACCCAGTACTTC
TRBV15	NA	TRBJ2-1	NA	CATSQWWGAYNEQFF	TGTGCCACCAGCCAGTGGTGGGGTGCCTACAATGAGCAGTTCTTC
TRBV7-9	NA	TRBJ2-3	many	CASSLSTLDHLGQYF	TGTGCCAGCAGCTTAAGTACGCTGGATCACCTTGGGCAGTATTTT
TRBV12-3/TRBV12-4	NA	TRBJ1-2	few	CASRSPGVRSGYTF	TGTGCCAGCAGAAGTCCGGGTGTCCGATCGGGCTACACCTTC
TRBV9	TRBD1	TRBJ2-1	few	CASIQPRDRESEQFF	TGTGCCAGCATACAGCCCCGGGACAGAGAGAGTGAGCAGTTCTTC